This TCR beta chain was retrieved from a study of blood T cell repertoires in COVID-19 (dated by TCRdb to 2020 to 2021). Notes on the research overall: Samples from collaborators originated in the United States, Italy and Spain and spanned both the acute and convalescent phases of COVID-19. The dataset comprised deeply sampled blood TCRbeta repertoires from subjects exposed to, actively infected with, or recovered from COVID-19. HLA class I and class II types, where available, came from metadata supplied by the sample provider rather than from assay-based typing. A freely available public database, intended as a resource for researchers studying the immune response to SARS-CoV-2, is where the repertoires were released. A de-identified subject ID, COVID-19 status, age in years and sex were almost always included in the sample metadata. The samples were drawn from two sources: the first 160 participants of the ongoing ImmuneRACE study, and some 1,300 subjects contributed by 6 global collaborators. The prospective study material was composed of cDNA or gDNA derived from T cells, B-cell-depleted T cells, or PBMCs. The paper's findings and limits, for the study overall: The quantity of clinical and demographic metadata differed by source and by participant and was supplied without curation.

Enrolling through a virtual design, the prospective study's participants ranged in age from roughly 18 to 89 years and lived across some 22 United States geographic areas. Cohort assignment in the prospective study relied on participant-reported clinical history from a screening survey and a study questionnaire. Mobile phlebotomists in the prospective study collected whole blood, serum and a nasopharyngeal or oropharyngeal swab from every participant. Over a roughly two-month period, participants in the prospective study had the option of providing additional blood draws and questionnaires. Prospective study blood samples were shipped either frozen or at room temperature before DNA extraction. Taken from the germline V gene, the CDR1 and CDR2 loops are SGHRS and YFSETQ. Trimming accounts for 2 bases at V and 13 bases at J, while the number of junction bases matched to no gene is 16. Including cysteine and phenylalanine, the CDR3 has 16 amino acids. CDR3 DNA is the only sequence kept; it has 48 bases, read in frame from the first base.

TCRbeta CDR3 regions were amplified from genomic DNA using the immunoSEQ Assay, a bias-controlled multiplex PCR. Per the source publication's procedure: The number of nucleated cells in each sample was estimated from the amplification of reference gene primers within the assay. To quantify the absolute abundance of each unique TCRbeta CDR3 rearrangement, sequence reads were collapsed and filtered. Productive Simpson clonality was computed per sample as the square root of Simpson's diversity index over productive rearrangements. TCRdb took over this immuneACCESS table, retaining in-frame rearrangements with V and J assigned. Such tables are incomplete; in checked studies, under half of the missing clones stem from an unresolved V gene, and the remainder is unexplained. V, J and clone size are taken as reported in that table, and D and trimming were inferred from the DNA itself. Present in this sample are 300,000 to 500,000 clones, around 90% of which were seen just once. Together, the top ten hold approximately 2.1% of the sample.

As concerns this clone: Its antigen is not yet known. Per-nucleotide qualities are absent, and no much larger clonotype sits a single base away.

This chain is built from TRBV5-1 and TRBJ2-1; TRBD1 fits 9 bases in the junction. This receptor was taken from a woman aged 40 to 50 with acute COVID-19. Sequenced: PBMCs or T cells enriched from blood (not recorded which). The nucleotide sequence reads TGCGCCAGCAGCTTTAGATCGGGACAGGGTGGATCGGAACAGTTCTTC. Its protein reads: CASSFRSGQGGSEQFF. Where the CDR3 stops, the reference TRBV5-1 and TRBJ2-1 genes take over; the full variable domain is KAGVTQTPRYLIKTRGQQVTLSCSPISGHRSVSWYQQTPGQGLQFLFEYFSETQRNKGNFPGRFSGRQFSNSRSEMNVSTLELGDSALYLCASSFRSGQGGSEQFFGPGTRLTVL.